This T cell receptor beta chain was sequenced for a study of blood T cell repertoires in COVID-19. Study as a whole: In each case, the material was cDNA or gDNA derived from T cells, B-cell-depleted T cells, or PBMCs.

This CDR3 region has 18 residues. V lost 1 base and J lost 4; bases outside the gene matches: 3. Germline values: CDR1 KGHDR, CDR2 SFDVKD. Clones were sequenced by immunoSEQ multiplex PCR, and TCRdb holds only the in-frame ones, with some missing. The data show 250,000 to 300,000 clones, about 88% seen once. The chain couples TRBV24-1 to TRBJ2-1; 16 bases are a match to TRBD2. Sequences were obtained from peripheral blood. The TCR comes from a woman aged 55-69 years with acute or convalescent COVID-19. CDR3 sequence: CATSDLGTSGRDYNEQFF. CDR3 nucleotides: TGTGCCACCAGTGATTTAGGGACTAGCGGGAGGGATTACAATGAGCAGTTCTTC.